This T cell receptor (beta chain) was recorded in a study of Ad26.COV2.S vaccination and SARS-CoV-2 variants. The germline gives CDR1 SGHTA, CDR2 FQGNSA. This CDR3 region has 14 residues. V dropped 5 bases and J dropped 0 bases, with 11 bases sitting between them. Only in-frame clones appear in the TCRdb table, and some are missing; sequencing was by immunoSEQ multiplex PCR. The sample contains about 280,000 clones, about 90% of which appear only once. Treatment: about 20 received Ad26.COV2.S at low or high dose, single or two shots; about 5 received placebo; per-sample allocation not given. The samples were gathered on day 63 after the first injection of vaccine or placebo.

The sequence was obtained from a person aged 18 to 65 who received the Ad26.COV2.S COVID-19 vaccine or a placebo. The V and J genes are TRBV7-2 and TRBJ2-7, with D hard to call. Source: peripheral blood, taken in a trial of Ad26.COV2.S vaccine versus placebo. In DNA, the CDR3 is TGTGCCAGCAGCCTTCACAGAAACTCCTACGAGCAGTACTTC. It translates to CASSLHRNSYEQYF.